What follows are 25 T cell receptor beta chains derived from one specimen sequenced in a study of kidney transplant recipient with SARS-CoV-2 infection (dated by TCRdb to the early 2020s). Reading the label with the study, this specimen's time point is: pre-pandemic baseline sample and day 111 after first positive SARS-CoV-2 test. The run used an Illumina MiSeq. The public reads were reprocessed in TCRdb via fastp at Q25 and MiXCR, keeping in-frame beta chains. A single entry per CDR3 protein holds the most common genes and DNA from its merged rows. The sample contains fewer than 250,000 distinct CDR3 sequences, less than 35% of them found a single time. Nearly 7.5% of the sample is held by the ten biggest clonotypes. The material sequenced was a blood sample, taken at baseline and between days 110 and 120 from a kidney transplant recipient. These receptors originate from a male patient in his 30s who had COVID-19 and was a kidney transplant recipient. In patients who had a transplant, some T cells may come from the graft donor.

A remark on this clonotype: A much larger clone is a single base away; this may be a read error. J is TRBJ1-2 and V is TRBV1. TRBV1 is flagged as a pseudogene. There are 16 residues in the CDR3. Here the CDR3 reads CTSSSSSVRKTYGHTF. CDR3 nucleotides: TGCACCAGCAGTAGTTCAAGTGTGCGAAAGACCTATGGCCACACCTTC.

This rearrangement joins TRBV20-1 to TRBJ1-2; D gene unclear. Germline CDR1 DFQATT, CDR2 SNEGSKA (reference sequence). V lost 4 bases, J lost 4 bases, and 10 bases lay in between. This CDR3 spans 12 amino acids. The CDR3 loop reads CSAIPPAYGYTF. The CDR3 nucleotides read TGCAGTGCTATACCCCCGGCCTATGGCTACACCTTC.

This clonotype showed up just once. A much larger clonotype is one base distant, so this may be a read error. The chain has TRBV6-5 and TRBJ2-5, with D possibly being TRBD2 (5 bases). The J call is doubtful: the DNA matches TRBJ2-7 better. CDR3 length: 16 amino acids. CDR1 and CDR2 from the germline V gene are MNHEY and SVGAGI. CDR3 DNA sequence: TGTGCCAGCAGTCACCTACCTAGCAGGAAGGGTTACGAGCAGTACTTC. This codes for CASSHLPSRKGYEQYF.

This clonotype was seen repeatedly, ten times or more. This chain connects TRBV19 to TRBJ1-2; the D gene is possibly TRBD1 (6 bases). The CDR3 sequence is 17 residues long. Germline CDR1 and CDR2: LNHDA and SQIVND (reference sequence). V was trimmed by 5 bases and J by 4 bases, leaving 23 bases between them. CDR3 in DNA: TGTGCCAGTAGTCAAAGAGGGACAAATCGAAAGACCTATGGCTACACCTTC. It yields the protein CASSQRGTNRKTYGYTF.

This clonotype occurred many times. CDR3 residues: CASSLGTGLGEQFF. CDR3 sequence (DNA): TGTGCCAGCAGCTTAGGTACAGGCCTCGGTGAGCAGTTCTTC. The rearrangement uses TRBV7-8 and TRBJ2-1; D is perhaps TRBD1 (5 bases). Trimming pared 1 base from V and 9 bases from J, leaving 13 bases between. This CDR3 contains 14 residues. Germline V gives CDR1 SGHVS, CDR2 FQNEAQ. Full variable domain (missing parts from reference TRBV7-8 and TRBJ2-1): GAGVSQSPRYKVAKRGQDVALRCDPISGHVSLFWYQQALGQGPEFLTYFQNEAQLDKSGLPSDRFFAERPEGSVSTLKIQRTQQEDSAVYLCASSLGTGLGEQFFGPGTRLTVL.

The genes are TRBV10-3 and TRBJ2-3; D is ambiguous. The CDR3 contains 14 residues. V lost 2 bases to trimming and J lost 2 bases, with 8 bases between them. Germline CDR1 ENHRY, CDR2 SYGVKD. The CDR3 region is CAISEMEHTDTQYF. CDR3 DNA sequence: TGTGCCATCAGTGAGATGGAGCACACAGATACGCAGTATTTT.

This clonotype has a count of ten or more. The gene calls are TRBV7-1 and TRBJ1-2, with D uncertain. TRBV7-1 is noted as an ORF with a role that remains uncertain. The CDR3 loop spans 17 amino acids. The V end lost 4 bases, the J end lost 4 bases, and 22 bases lay between the germline ends. The CDR3 DNA follows: TGTGCCAGCAGCTGTCCAAGTCACGAGGGAAAGACCTATGGCTACACCTTC. Translating it yields CASSCPSHEGKTYGYTF.

Regarding this clonotype: A much larger clone differs from this one at a single base, so this may be a read error. The rearrangement links TRBV20-1 to TRBJ1-1; D is undetermined. This CDR3 region has 14 residues. The germline V and J ends were trimmed by 1 base and 10 bases, with 19 bases remaining between them. Germline values: CDR1 DFQATT, CDR2 SNEGSKA (reference sequence). The CDR3 DNA reads TGCAGTGCTAGAGGTAGTCTGGCAGCTAATGGAGCTTTCTTT. Translating gives CSARGSLAANGAFF.

The chain uses TRBV3-1 and TRBJ2-2; D is unclear. This CDR3 has 18 amino acids. Germline-derived CDR1 and CDR2 are LGHDT and YNNKEL (reference sequence). V lost 5 bases to trimming and J lost 5 bases, with 24 bases between them. CDR3 protein: CASSIPDPISGLTGELFF. CDR3 in DNA: TGTGCCAGCAGCATACCAGATCCCATTTCAGGCTTGACCGGGGAGCTGTTTTTT.

Many counts were recorded for this clonotype. The chain carries TRBV6-9 and TRBJ1-2; no reliable D call. Germline V gene lookup returns CDR1 MNHGY and CDR2 SVAAGI. The V end was cut by 5 bases, the J end by 4 bases, with 23 bases between. There are 17 residues in the CDR3. CDR3 sequence reads: CASSTNVPYGKTYGYTF. CDR3 nucleotides: TGTGCCAGCAGTACTAATGTGCCTTACGGAAAGACCTATGGCTACACCTTC.

About this clonotype: It may be a read error: a sequence one base away is much more abundant. The chain has TRBV29-1 and TRBJ2-7; TRBD1 matches at 7 bases. The CDR3 runs 14 residues. Per germline, CDR1 SQVTM and CDR2 ANQGSEA. The V and J ends lost 6 bases and 0 bases, in that order; junction bases with no gene match: 8. Written as DNA, the CDR3 is TGCAGCGTCAAAACAGGGGACAGCTCCTACGAGCAGTACTTC. Translated: CSVKTGDSSYEQYF.

Concerning this clonotype itself: A much larger clone differs by one base, so this may be a read error. The CDR3 region has the DNA TGCAGTACTAGATCGCGAGCGCTTGGGGGGAAACTGTTTTTT. It specifies CSTRSRALGGKLFF. The chain recombines TRBV20-1 with TRBJ1-4; D is possibly TRBD1 (5 bases). The germline CDR1 and CDR2 sequences are DFQATT and SNEGSKA (reference sequence). CDR3 length: 14 residues.

There are many counts of this clonotype. The chain uses TRBV5-1 and TRBJ2-2; the match to TRBD2 covers 7 bases. V dropped 6 bases and J dropped 3; count of bases not matched to a gene: 11. This CDR3 comprises 16 residues. Germline V gene lookup returns CDR1 SGHRS and CDR2 YFSETQ. The CDR3 protein is CASTPRGSYHTGELFF. For the CDR3, the DNA is TGCGCCAGCACTCCCCGCGGGAGTTACCACACCGGGGAGCTGTTTTTT.

This clonotype was recorded many times. The V gene is TRBV20-1, the J gene TRBJ1-1, with unresolved D. Germline CDR1 and CDR2: DFQATT and SNEGSKA (reference sequence). Trimming left V 0 bases short and J 5 bases short, with 10 bases between. This CDR3 has 13 amino acids. The CDR3 spells CSARDSSITEAFF. The DNA of the CDR3 is TGCAGTGCTAGAGATTCGAGCATTACTGAAGCTTTCTTT.

With regard to this clonotype: A much bigger clone sits one base away, suggesting this may be a read error. The chain links TRBV29-1 to TRBJ2-7; TRBD2 agrees at 12 bases. The CDR3 consists of 15 residues. The V gene end was trimmed by 2 bases and the J gene end by 5 bases; junction bases not matched to a gene: 7. Germline values: CDR1 SQVTM, CDR2 ANQGSEA. In DNA, the CDR3 is TGCAGCGTTGAAAGGGCTAGCGGGAGGGCCAACGAGCAGTACTTC. Encoded protein: CSVERASGRANEQYF.

The CDR3 sequence is CASISLSSMRKTYGYTF. The CDR3 nucleotides are TGTGCCAGCATTAGCCTTTCCTCTATGCGAAAGACCTATGGCTACACCTTC. The chain recombines TRBV6-5 with TRBJ1-2; D is unresolved. The CDR3 extends over 17 amino acids. Germline lookup yields CDR1 MNHEY and CDR2 SVGAGI. V lost 7 bases and J 4 bases, leaving 25 bases between the germline ends.

About this clonotype itself: A much larger clone lies one base from this, so it may be a read error. This sequence joins TRBV30 and TRBJ1-5; 12 bases line up with TRBD1. J lost 5 bases, V lost 2 bases, and 4 bases had no gene match. From germline, CDR1 is GTSNPN and CDR2 SVGIG (reference sequence). This CDR3 has 15 amino acids. The CDR3 sequence is CAWSIWDRGHQPQHF. The CDR3 DNA sequence: TGTGCCTGGAGTATATGGGACAGGGGGCATCAGCCCCAGCATTTT.

In regard to this clonotype: A much larger clone sits a single nucleotide away, making a read error possible. This CDR3 is CAITIGQGAYEQYF. DNA of the CDR3: TGCGCCATCACCATCGGACAGGGGGCCTACGAGCAGTACTTC. The gene calls are TRBV4-1 and TRBJ2-7, with 10 bases matching TRBD1. CDR1 and CDR2 (germline): MGHRA, YSYEKL. Unmatched junction bases numbered 8, after V lost 10 bases and J lost 2 bases. This CDR3 has 14 amino acids.

A word on this clonotype: The DNA is omitted, as the CDR3 cannot be located on it reliably, and the CDR3 follows TCRdb's listing. This sequence joins TRBV7-5 and TRBJ1-2. TRBV7-5 corresponds to a pseudogene. The CDR3 is 19 amino acids in total, end residues counted. CDR3 protein: CISVPEHAAEVGGTYGYTF.

This clonotype has just a few counts. A much more abundant neighbour one base away suggests this may be a read error. The DNA for the CDR3 is TGTGCCAACAGCTTACGGGGGAACACTGAAGCTTTCTTT. Protein sequence: CANSLRGNTEAFF. The chain is built from TRBV7-9 and TRBJ1-1, with unresolved D. This CDR3 is 13 amino acids long. CDR1 is SEHNR, CDR2 FQNEAQ, per germline (reference sequence). The entire variable domain, with the rest obtained from reference TRBV7-9 and TRBJ1-1, is as follows: DTGVSQNPRHKITKRGQNVTFRCDPISEHNRLYWYRQTLGQGPEFLTYFQNEAQLEKSRLLSDRFSAERPKGSFSTLEIQRTEQGDSAMYLCANSLRGNTEAFFGQGTRLTVV.

This clonotype appeared many times. CDR3 coding DNA: TGTGCCAGCAGCCAGGACTCAACCCGACAAGGCGGCACTGAAGCTTTCTTT. Translating it yields CASSQDSTRQGGTEAFF. The rearrangement links TRBV4-2 to TRBJ1-1; D uncertain. Trimming stripped 3 bases from V and 4 bases from J, with 21 bases between. Per the germline V gene, CDR1 is LGHNA and CDR2 is YNFKEQ. This CDR3 has 17 residues.

This clonotype appeared once. It may be a read error: a sequence one base away is much more abundant. As the CDR3 is not closed by the conserved phenylalanine or tryptophan, this likely results from a read error. The chain links TRBV7-8 to TRBJ2-5; 11 positions match TRBD2. CDR1 and CDR2 (germline): SGHVS, FQNEAQ. This CDR3 has 19 amino acids. V lost 1 base and J lost 4; bases outside the gene matches: 14. Here the CDR3 reads CASSLGRRSGRARVETQYL. CDR3 coding DNA: TGTGCCAGCAGCTTAGGCCGACGTAGCGGGAGGGCCCGGGTAGAGACCCAGTACCTC.

This clonotype occurred many times. The CDR3 bases are TGTGCCAGTAGCCGCGGGGCAGGGGTTTACGAGCAGTACTTC. As protein: CASSRGAGVYEQYF. V usage is TRBV19 and J usage is TRBJ2-7; D assignment may be TRBD1 or TRBD2 (6 bases each). The V and J ends lost 6 bases and 4 bases respectively, with 16 bases between them. Germline V lookup: CDR1 LNHDA, CDR2 SQIVND (reference sequence). This CDR3 comprises 14 residues.

Remarks on this clonotype: A single base separates this from a much larger clone, so it may be a read error. V is TRBV12-3 or TRBV12-4 and J is TRBJ2-7, with D tentatively TRBD1 (6 bases). This CDR3 spans 15 amino acids. The V gene lost 3 bases and the J gene lost 2 bases, with 14 bases spanning the gap. As DNA, the CDR3 is TGTGCCAGCAGTTTCGCCGGGACACACCCCTACGAGCAGTACTTC. Its protein is CASSFAGTHPYEQYF.

In its sample, this clonotype was seen many times. The genes are TRBV12-3 or TRBV12-4 and TRBJ1-5; D call uncertain. V was cut by 2 bases and J by 2 bases, with 7 bases left in between. The CDR3 runs to 14 residues. DNA of the CDR3: TGTGCCAGCAGTTTACGGGGTGGCAATCAGCCCCAGCATTTT. Its translation is CASSLRGGNQPQHF.